Following are 18 T cell receptor beta chains from one sample sequenced in a study of control samples from healthy donors and cancer patients. Clones were sequenced by immunoSEQ multiplex PCR, and TCRdb holds only the in-frame ones, with some missing. The sample shows 150,000 or so clones, about 86% of them seen only once. The sample was blood. Receptor source: a man between 18 and 29 years old in good health.

The rearrangement links TRBV12-3 or TRBV12-4 to TRBJ2-3; D might be TRBD2 (5 bases). The CDR3 has 13 amino acids. Trimming left V 5 bases short and J 0 bases short, with 6 bases between. This chain's CDR3 is CASSRTSTDTQYF. Here the CDR3 DNA reads TGTGCCAGCAGTCGGACTAGCACAGATACGCAGTATTTT.

This clone appeared many times. The CDR3 region has the DNA TGTGCCACCAGCAGGTGGGGACAGATCGGCACTGAAGCTTTCTTT. As protein: CATSRWGQIGTEAFF. The chain uses TRBV15 and TRBJ1-1, with 7 bases aligning to TRBD1. V was clipped by 3 bases and J by 4 bases; unmatched bases: 8. This CDR3 is built from 15 residues. Germline V gives CDR1 LNHNV, CDR2 YYDKDF (reference sequence).

This clone has only one observation. The chain carries TRBV6-5 and TRBJ1-3; D is possibly TRBD1 (5 bases). From germline, CDR1 is MNHEY and CDR2 SVGAGI. The CDR3 length is 13 residues. CDR3 in amino acids: CSCRQSSGNTIYF. In DNA, the CDR3 is TGTTCCTGTCGACAGAGCTCTGGAAACACCATATATTTT.

This clone was observed a few times. The V call is TRBV9, the J call TRBJ2-3; D unresolved. Trimming left V 3 bases short and J 4 bases short, with 9 bases between. There are 13 residues in the CDR3. CDR1 and CDR2 (germline): SGDLS, YYNGEE. CDR3 sequence (DNA): TGTGCCAGCAGCGCAATATTGGCAGATACGCAGTATTTT. This sequence encodes CASSAILADTQYF.

The V call is TRBV28, the J call TRBJ1-2; 9 nucleotides agree with TRBD1. Per germline, CDR1 MDHEN and CDR2 SYDVKM. This CDR3 has 16 amino acids. Trimming cost V 7 bases and J 2 bases; bases outside gene matches: 11. The CDR3 nucleotides read TGTGCCAGCAAAAATCACCGGGACAGGGTGAACTATGGCTACACCTTC. As protein: CASKNHRDRVNYGYTF.

This chain links TRBV27 with TRBJ1-6, with D possibly matching TRBD1 (5 bases). The CDR3 runs to 16 residues. CDR1 is MNHEY and CDR2 is SMNVEV in the germline V gene (reference sequence). The V end lost 4 bases, the J end lost 4 bases, and 14 bases lay between the germline ends. The CDR3 region has the DNA TGTGCCAGCAGTTGGGGCGCCAACTATTATAATTCACCCCTCCACTTT. This translates into CASSWGANYYNSPLHF.

The CDR3: CASSLGTENTGELFF. CDR3 nucleotides: TGTGCCAGCAGCCTCGGGACAGAAAACACCGGGGAGCTGTTTTTT. The gene calls are TRBV7-3 and TRBJ2-2; 7 bases agree with TRBD1. The CDR3 totals 15 residues. Germline V lookup: CDR1 SGHTA, CDR2 FQGTGA. Trimming removed 5 bases from V and 2 bases from J; junction bases left unmatched: 5. Supplemented by reference TRBV7-3 and TRBJ2-2, the full variable domain reads GAGVSQTPSNKVTEKGKYVELRCDPISGHTALYWYRQSLGQGPEFLIYFQGTGAADDSGLPNDRFFAVRPEGSVSTLKIQRTERGDSAVYLCASSLGTENTGELFFGEGSRLTVL.

The chain uses TRBV30 and TRBJ2-2, with 11 positions matching TRBD2. The CDR3 totals 16 residues. Germline V lookup: CDR1 GTSNPN, CDR2 SVGIG (reference sequence). Trimming took 0 bases from V and 4 from J; bases not matched to a gene: 4. The CDR3 DNA reads as TGTGCCTGGAGTGTACTAGCGGGGGTCCTCACCGGGGAGCTGTTTTTT. Translated: CAWSVLAGVLTGELFF.

The chain links TRBV6-4 to TRBJ1-1; a possible D gene is TRBD1 (5 bases). Trimming removed 2 bases at V and 1 base at J, with 8 bases between. This CDR3 has 14 residues. Germline CDR1 MRHNA, CDR2 SNTAGT. As DNA, the CDR3 is TGTGCCAGCAGTGACAGGGGTGGGAACACTGAAGCTTTCTTT. Protein: CASSDRGGNTEAFF.

This sequence joins TRBV19 and TRBJ1-4, with D possibly being TRBD1 (5 bases). Deletions cut 2 bases from V and 0 bases from J, with 13 bases between. Per the germline V gene, CDR1 is LNHDA and CDR2 is SQIVND (reference sequence). CDR3 size: 17 residues. Here the CDR3 DNA reads TGTGCCAGTAGTATATATATTTTGGGGGCAACTAATGAAAAACTGTTTTTT. It translates to CASSIYILGATNEKLFF.

The chain is built from TRBV28 and TRBJ1-1; TRBD1 might be the D (5 bases). V was pared by 3 bases and J by 10 bases, with 18 bases between. Germline V gene lookup returns CDR1 MDHEN and CDR2 SYDVKM. The CDR3 is 14 amino acids. CDR3 sequence reads: CASSFDKWGMSAFF. For the CDR3, the DNA is TGTGCCAGCAGTTTTGATAAGTGGGGCATGTCAGCTTTCTTT.

This rearrangement joins TRBV2 to TRBJ1-4; 10 bases fit TRBD1. V shed 0 bases and J 8 bases; nucleotides not matched to a gene: 6. CDR1 is SNHLY, CDR2 FYNNEI, per germline. CDR3 length equals 16 residues. The CDR3 protein is CASSEADRGLREKLFF. CDR3 nucleotide sequence: TGTGCCAGCAGTGAAGCCGACAGGGGGCTCCGGGAAAAACTGTTTTTT.

The V call is TRBV15, the J call TRBJ2-2; 11 bases fit TRBD1. This CDR3 is 15 amino acids long. Germline-derived CDR1 and CDR2 are LNHNV and YYDKDF (reference sequence). Germline trimming cut 3 bases from V and 6 bases from J; bases unmatched to any gene: 3. CDR3 amino acids: CATSSGQGAPGELFF. CDR3 DNA: TGTGCCACCAGCAGTGGACAGGGGGCGCCCGGGGAGCTGTTTTTT. Full variable domain (remainder filled in from reference TRBV15 and TRBJ2-2): DAMVIQNPRYQVTQFGKPVTLSCSQTLNHNVMYWYQQKSSQAPKLLFHYYDKDFNNEADTPDNFQSRRPNTSFCFLDIRSPGLGDTAMYLCATSSGQGAPGELFFGEGSRLTVL.

This clone appeared a few times. The chain is built from TRBV7-2 and TRBJ2-5; 15 positions agree with TRBD2. The J segment lost 5 bases and the V segment lost 5 bases, leaving 3 bases of the junction unmatched. This CDR3 comprises 15 residues. Germline loops: CDR1 SGHTA, CDR2 FQGNSA. The CDR3: CASSGLAGGRETQYF. Here the CDR3 DNA reads TGTGCCAGCAGCGGACTAGCGGGGGGGCGGGAGACCCAGTACTTC. The complete variable domain, with remaining parts taken from reference TRBV7-2 and TRBJ2-5, reads GAGVSQSPSNKVTEKGKDVELRCDPISGHTALYWYRQSLGQGLEFLIYFQGNSAPDKSGLPSDRFSAERTGGSVSTLTIQRTQQEDSAVYLCASSGLAGGRETQYFGPGTRLLVL.

V usage is TRBV6-5 and J usage is TRBJ2-2; tentatively, D is TRBD2 (5 bases). Germline V lookup: CDR1 MNHEY, CDR2 SVGAGI. The CDR3 sequence is 13 residues long. Trimming left V 7 bases short and J 3 bases short, with 9 bases between. The CDR3 nucleotides read TGTGCCAGCAATAAGCGGTACACCGGGGAGCTGTTTTTT. Its protein product is CASNKRYTGELFF.

The V and J genes are TRBV6-5 and TRBJ2-2; no definite D call. Germline lookup yields CDR1 MNHEY and CDR2 SVGAGI. The CDR3 runs to 11 residues. V lost 5 bases and J 7 bases, leaving 5 bases between the germline ends. For the CDR3, the DNA is TGTGCCAGCAGTCCAGGCGGGGAGCTGTTTTTT. Translation: CASSPGGELFF.

The CDR3 region has the DNA TGTGCCAGCAGCCAAGAGGGGTTACCTAATGAAAAACTGTTTTTT. Its protein is CASSQEGLPNEKLFF. V and J are TRBV7-9 and TRBJ1-4, with D possibly TRBD1 on 5 matching bases. CDR1 is SEHNR, CDR2 FQNEAQ, per germline (reference sequence). The V end lost 5 bases, the J end lost 3 bases, and 13 bases lay between the germline ends. The CDR3 covers 15 residues.

V is TRBV20-1 and J is TRBJ2-5; the D is unclear. This CDR3 comprises 9 residues. V lost 6 bases, J lost 7 bases, and 6 bases lay in between. In germline, CDR1 is DFQATT, CDR2 SNEGSKA (reference sequence). The CDR3 spells CSAEVTQYF. CDR3 sequence (DNA): TGCAGTGCAGAGGTGACCCAGTACTTC.